This T cell receptor (beta chain) was observed in a study of regulatory T cells in long-lasting Graves disease (dated by TCRdb to the early 2020s). For context, the study as a whole: Newly diagnosed Graves' disease patients had taken antithyroid drugs for less than 3 months. Patients with persistent Graves' disease were compared with patients with newly diagnosed Graves' disease using TCR sequencing and RNA sequencing of peripheral blood. The study was registered as a clinical trial and conducted in China. A total of 33 samples underwent TCR sequencing: approximately 13 from persistent and approximately 20 from newly diagnosed Graves' disease patients. Summary of the overall study and its limitations: The study examined only peripheral blood because the primary lesion, thyroid tissue, could not be accessed. The authors noted that the small sample size was a limitation that may lower accuracy. Compared with newly diagnosed patients, patients with persistent Graves' disease had lower TCR Shannon entropy and fewer highly expanded clones, which suggests clonal expansion. More public clonotypes were shared among persistent patients (about 2,800) than among newly diagnosed patients (roughly 960). Only the TCR beta chain was sequenced and analyzed. Preferential use of TRBV28, TRBJ1-2 and TRBJ2-5 was observed in persistent disease, whereas TRBV20-1 and TRBJ2-1 were favored in newly diagnosed disease.

Library preparation employed multiplex PCR. The listed sequencing device is Illumina HiSeq 4000. To build TCR beta libraries, CDR3 regions were amplified by Arm-PCR using iRepertoire HTBI primers. Before sequencing, the PCR products went through gel purification. From the authors' description of their analysis: Gene usage analysis of CDR3 amino acid clonotypes used the approximately 62 TRBV and 14 to 15 TRBJ segments found across samples. COPE and FqMerger were used to merge the filtered high-quality paired reads into contigs. BLAST was used to align contigs to IMGT TRBV, TRBD and TRBJ reference genes, and CDR3 was defined according to IMGT. Highly expanded clones were defined as clonotypes with a frequency above 0.1%. Repertoire diversity was measured by Shannon entropy, and V-J evenness by the Gini coefficient. Clonotypes shared by more than one individual were considered public. The raw public reads went through TCRdb reprocessing: fastp at Q25, MiXCR clone calling, in-frame beta chains kept. Under each unique CDR3 protein, matching rows form one entry showing the most common genes and DNA. The V and J calls were determined by TCRdb, not by the authors. The sample yields 550,000 or so distinct CDR3 sequences; about 12% were counted once. The ten largest clonotypes hold roughly 9.3% of the sample.

This clonotype was seen ten or more times. Its antigen is currently not known. No per-base quality is available; no much larger clone lies one base away. What the time point label conveys for this sample: newly diagnosed GD, antithyroid drugs for less than 3 months. For both TCR sequencing and RNA sequencing, RNA was extracted from PBMCs using TRIzol. Graves' disease was diagnosed according to American Thyroid Association guidelines. Recruitment of patients was carried out at an endocrinology department in Xi'an, China. Each patient gave roughly 10 milliliters of peripheral blood, collected in an EDTA anticoagulant tube. Ficoll Paque Plus density gradient separation was used to isolate PBMCs, and no further T cell sorting was performed. An Agilent 2100 Bioanalyzer and agarose gel were used to check RNA quality, and a NanoDrop 2000 was used to measure RNA concentration. The CDR1 and CDR2 encoded by the germline V gene are MGHRA and YSYEKL. The CDR3 has 15 amino acids, counting the end cysteine and phenylalanine. Only the CDR3 region is kept as DNA, spanning 45 bases read in frame from base 1. Here V drops 2 bases and J drops 2 bases, and the junction holds 5 bases not matched to any gene.

The same data also went into a second study, on T cells in Graves' hyperthyroidism and ophthalmopathy. As described in the second report: A patient counted as having stable Graves' hyperthyroidism if no progression to ophthalmopathy occurred over 18 months of follow-up. Hyperthyroidism patients were aged 18 to 65 years and newly diagnosed, with disease duration of less than 2 months. The study excluded patients with uncontrolled infections, other autoimmune diseases, pregnancy or lactation. Diagnoses relied on clinical symptoms, serum thyroxine and TRAb, thyroid ultrasound and orbital computed tomography. A first-round RT-PCR of the TCR CDR3 used the HTBI primer set with the Qiagen OneStep RT-PCR kit. Most expanded thyroid clonotypes (frequency above 0.001) were also detected in blood, a finding suggesting that blood repertoires may reflect thyroid immune responses. In cross-validation, a model built on a 13 V-J signature told ophthalmopathy apart from stable hyperthyroidism with 85% to 90% sensitivity and 81% to 82% specificity, and in testing the same model reached 80%/75%. In validation, the model predicted progression to ophthalmopathy a median of 6.5 months before onset, with approximately 68% sensitivity and roughly 72% specificity. A discovery cohort of around 100 patients, approximately 45 with Graves' ophthalmopathy and approximately 60 with stable Graves' hyperthyroidism, was used to find distinguishing TCR V-J signatures. Prospective prediction of ophthalmopathy was tested in an independent validation cohort consisting of some 20 hyperthyroidism patients and more than 15 patients who later progressed to ophthalmopathy. The 80 to 100 discovery patients were randomly divided into training and test sets at a 7:3 ratio. The study also compared thyroid tissue and blood T-cell repertoires from a handful of Graves' hyperthyroidism patients. Following sampling, methimazole starting at 30 mg daily was given to hyperthyroidism patients, and high-dose intravenous methylprednisolone was given to ophthalmopathy patients. The libraries were constructed in a second round of multiplex PCR and then size-selected and purified. Libraries were sequenced paired-end with 100 bp reads on an Illumina HiSeq2000. Raw data were processed with SOAPnuke, discarding reads with adapters, uncalled bases, mean Phred below 15, or no exact constant-primer or identifier match. High-quality paired reads were merged with COPE v1.2.5, and unique nucleotide sequences were defined as clonotypes. Clonotypes were aligned to IMGT TRBV, TRBD and TRBJ reference segments using MiTCR v1.1. The analysis was restricted to V-J combinations with a frequency above 0.0001, which together covered roughly 99% of the repertoires. The TCS score was defined as F50 (clonal expansion) divided by E x V (chaos), with BLOSUM62-based TCRdist calculated between CDR3 peptides within each V-J. Welch's t-statistics and random forest reduced around 510 V-J features to 13, which were used in a naive Bayes classifier (R e1071). Sample size was not statistically predetermined, and blinding of investigators to group allocation was not performed. The paper reports TCR Vbeta CDR3 sequencing of more than 120 peripheral blood samples: under 45 ophthalmopathy, approximately 74 hyperthyroidism and around 17 progressor patients.

The receptor was derived from a woman aged 25 to 45 with Graves disease. Donor details come from another sample of the same person, matched by shared clones. This specimen was peripheral blood mononuclear cells (PBMCs), taken at new diagnosis, from a patient treated with antithyroid drugs. The chain was built from TRBV4-1 and TRBJ2-7; 8 bases in between match TRBD2. CDR3 region: CASSQQTSGAYEQYF. The DNA sequence is given as TGCGCCAGCAGCCAACAAACTAGCGGTGCCTACGAGCAGTACTTC.